This is a list of T cell receptor beta chains from one sample in a study of blood T cells in healthy people across ages. TCRdb re-called the 5' RACE reads through MiXCR, storing one row per CDR3 protein. The sample records 450,000 to 600,000 distinct CDR3 sequences, about 25% being singletons. This sample was shared with a second study, whose subject was T cells of mothers and their children.

Input material: blood. Source of these receptors: a boy aged 2-15 years in good health. Each CDR3 is given with its conserved first and last residue. Each record gives: D gene, clone size, V gene, J gene, CDR3 DNA, CDR3 protein. The D gene is left open where the match is weak. Clone size is stated in some rows and not others, as once, few, many or a class when expanded.

d_call: TRBD1
clone_size: -
v_call: TRBV6-1
j_call: TRBJ2-1
cdr3_nt: TGTGCCAGCAGGGAGTCGGGACAGGGGATAATCTATGAGCAGTTCTTC
cdr3_aa: CASRESGQGIIYEQFF

d_call: TRBD1
clone_size: -
v_call: TRBV11-2
j_call: TRBJ2-4
cdr3_nt: TGTGCCAGCAGCCGATTCAAGGGGGCCTCAAAGTCCAAAAACATTCAGTACTTC
cdr3_aa: CASSRFKGASKSKNIQYF

d_call: -
clone_size: -
v_call: TRBV15
j_call: TRBJ1-1
cdr3_nt: TGTGCCACCAGCAGAGTGCGGGGGCCTGAAGCTTTCTTT
cdr3_aa: CATSRVRGPEAFF

d_call: TRBD2
clone_size: few
v_call: TRBV19
j_call: TRBJ2-1
cdr3_nt: TGTGCCAGTAGTAAGACTAGCGGGAGTATGCTTGGCAATGAGCAGTTCTTC
cdr3_aa: CASSKTSGSMLGNEQFF

d_call: TRBD2
clone_size: few
v_call: TRBV3-1
j_call: TRBJ2-5
cdr3_nt: TGTGCCAGCAGCCAAGGAAATGGCGGGAGAGAGACCCAGTACTTC
cdr3_aa: CASSQGNGGRETQYF

d_call: -
clone_size: -
v_call: TRBV7-9
j_call: TRBJ1-2
cdr3_nt: TGTGCCAGCAGTCCCGGGATCCTCGATGGCTACACCTTC
cdr3_aa: CASSPGILDGYTF

d_call: -
clone_size: few
v_call: TRBV9
j_call: TRBJ2-3
cdr3_nt: TGTGCCAGCAGCGTTGGCGGTTCGTATACGCAGTATTTT
cdr3_aa: CASSVGGSYTQYF

d_call: -
clone_size: few
v_call: TRBV18
j_call: TRBJ2-1
cdr3_nt: TGTGCCAGCTCACCACTGGGGCAGGGTACGTCCTACAATGAGCAGTTCTTC
cdr3_aa: CASSPLGQGTSYNEQFF

d_call: -
clone_size: few
v_call: TRBV5-1
j_call: TRBJ2-7
cdr3_nt: TGCGCCAGCAGCTCGAAGGACAGAGCCTACGAGCAGTACTTC
cdr3_aa: CASSSKDRAYEQYF

d_call: TRBD1
clone_size: -
v_call: TRBV27
j_call: TRBJ2-3
cdr3_nt: TGTGCCAGCAGTTTAGCGGACAGGGTTATAGATACGCAGTATTTT
cdr3_aa: CASSLADRVIDTQYF

d_call: TRBD1
clone_size: -
v_call: TRBV19
j_call: TRBJ2-7
cdr3_nt: TGTGCCAGTAGTATGTCCCAGGGGGACGAGCAGTACTTC
cdr3_aa: CASSMSQGDEQYF

d_call: -
clone_size: -
v_call: TRBV7-2
j_call: TRBJ2-7
cdr3_nt: TGTGCCAGCAGCTGGAGCGGGCCCCGGCGGTACGAGCAGTACTTC
cdr3_aa: CASSWSGPRRYEQYF

d_call: -
clone_size: few
v_call: TRBV27
j_call: TRBJ1-1
cdr3_nt: TGTGCCAGCAGCCCGCGAGGACGAGGGATCCTTCCCCTTTTTTCGTATAGAGCTTTCTTT
cdr3_aa: CASSPRGRGILPLFSYRAFF

d_call: -
clone_size: many
v_call: TRBV3-1
j_call: TRBJ1-1
cdr3_nt: TGTGCCAGCAGCCAAGGCGCGAACACTGAAGCTTTCTTT
cdr3_aa: CASSQGANTEAFF

d_call: TRBD2
clone_size: -
v_call: TRBV7-9
j_call: TRBJ2-4
cdr3_nt: TGTGCCAGCAGCTCGACTAGCGGGATACGATACTTC
cdr3_aa: CASSSTSGIRYF

d_call: -
clone_size: many
v_call: TRBV3-1
j_call: TRBJ2-5
cdr3_nt: TGTGCCAGCAGCCCCGGTTGGCGTATCGAGGAGACCCAGTACTTC
cdr3_aa: CASSPGWRIEETQYF

d_call: TRBD2
clone_size: many
v_call: TRBV29-1
j_call: TRBJ2-7
cdr3_nt: TGCAGCGTTGTTCGCGGGGGGTACGGCGAGCAGTACTTC
cdr3_aa: CSVVRGGYGEQYF

d_call: -
clone_size: few
v_call: TRBV14
j_call: TRBJ1-2
cdr3_nt: TGTGCCAGCAGCCAAGTTCAGGGTACTGGCTACACCTTC
cdr3_aa: CASSQVQGTGYTF

d_call: TRBD2
clone_size: -
v_call: TRBV20-1
j_call: TRBJ2-5
cdr3_nt: TGCAGCGGCAGACTAGCGGTTGGGGAGACCCAGTACTTC
cdr3_aa: CSGRLAVGETQYF

d_call: -
clone_size: -
v_call: TRBV19
j_call: TRBJ2-3
cdr3_nt: TGTGCCAGTAGTCAAGATACGCAGTATTTT
cdr3_aa: CASSQDTQYF

d_call: -
clone_size: once
v_call: TRBV20-1
j_call: TRBJ2-6
cdr3_nt: TGCAGTGCTCGGGTTGGAGGGTCTGGGACCAACGTCCTGACTTTC
cdr3_aa: CSARVGGSGTNVLTF

d_call: TRBD2
clone_size: -
v_call: TRBV24-1
j_call: TRBJ2-7
cdr3_nt: TGTGCCACCAGTGAGGAGGGACTAGCGTTGAACGTCTACGAGCAGTACTTC
cdr3_aa: CATSEEGLALNVYEQYF

d_call: -
clone_size: -
v_call: TRBV20-1
j_call: TRBJ1-1
cdr3_nt: TGCAGTGCTAGAGCACAGGGAGGGATCGCTGAAGCTTTCTTT
cdr3_aa: CSARAQGGIAEAFF

d_call: TRBD1
clone_size: many
v_call: TRBV6-5
j_call: TRBJ2-5
cdr3_nt: TGTGCCAGCAGTTACGCGACAGGGGGTAGGGGAGAGACCCAGTACTTC
cdr3_aa: CASSYATGGRGETQYF

d_call: -
clone_size: -
v_call: TRBV12-3/TRBV12-4
j_call: TRBJ1-5
cdr3_nt: TGTGCCAGCAGTTTGGAATGGGGCAATCAGCCCCAGCATTTT
cdr3_aa: CASSLEWGNQPQHF

d_call: -
clone_size: many
v_call: TRBV14
j_call: TRBJ2-2
cdr3_nt: TGTGCCAGCTCCCAGGGGAACACCGGGGAGCTGTTTTTT
cdr3_aa: CASSQGNTGELFF

d_call: -
clone_size: -
v_call: TRBV27
j_call: TRBJ1-1
cdr3_nt: TGTGCCAGCAGTTTATCGGACAGTAGGTTCACTGAAGCTTTCTTT
cdr3_aa: CASSLSDSRFTEAFF

d_call: -
clone_size: -
v_call: TRBV5-1
j_call: TRBJ1-1
cdr3_nt: TGCGCCAGCAGCTCGGCAGGCGTGACGAACACTGAAGCTTTCTTT
cdr3_aa: CASSSAGVTNTEAFF

d_call: -
clone_size: many
v_call: TRBV5-1
j_call: TRBJ2-5
cdr3_nt: TGCGCCAGCAGCTTGGATTACGAAGAAGAGACCCAGTACTTC
cdr3_aa: CASSLDYEEETQYF

d_call: -
clone_size: -
v_call: TRBV12-3/TRBV12-4
j_call: TRBJ2-2
cdr3_nt: TGTGCCAGCAGTCCGGGATGGGGGACCGGGGAGCTGTTTTTT
cdr3_aa: CASSPGWGTGELFF

d_call: -
clone_size: -
v_call: TRBV9
j_call: TRBJ2-2
cdr3_nt: TGTGCCAGCAGCGTAGGATGGATCGGGGAGCTGTTTTTT
cdr3_aa: CASSVGWIGELFF

d_call: -
clone_size: few
v_call: TRBV5-1
j_call: TRBJ2-5
cdr3_nt: TGCGCCAGCAGGCGGGGGCAGGAAGAGACCCAGTACTTC
cdr3_aa: CASRRGQEETQYF

d_call: -
clone_size: few
v_call: TRBV5-5
j_call: TRBJ1-2
cdr3_nt: TGTGCCAGCAGCTTCGGGCTTTGGACGGGGACCTATGGCTACACCTTC
cdr3_aa: CASSFGLWTGTYGYTF

d_call: -
clone_size: many
v_call: TRBV6-6
j_call: TRBJ2-7
cdr3_nt: TGTGCCAGCAGCCCATTACAGATATTCTCCTACGAGCAGTACTTC
cdr3_aa: CASSPLQIFSYEQYF

d_call: -
clone_size: -
v_call: TRBV12-3/TRBV12-4
j_call: TRBJ2-4
cdr3_nt: TGTGCCAGCAGTCTTGACACTCTAGCCAAAAACATTCAGTACTTC
cdr3_aa: CASSLDTLAKNIQYF

d_call: -
clone_size: few
v_call: TRBV7-2
j_call: TRBJ2-7
cdr3_nt: TGTGCCAGCAGCTTAAAGGTCTTTTCCTACGAGCAGTACTTC
cdr3_aa: CASSLKVFSYEQYF

d_call: -
clone_size: -
v_call: TRBV5-1
j_call: TRBJ2-2
cdr3_nt: TGCGCCAGCAGCCCGGGGGACCTTGGATCTCTTGGCCTAGCGTATTATTTGGGGGAGCTGTTTTTT
cdr3_aa: CASSPGDLGSLGLAYYLGELFF

d_call: TRBD1
clone_size: few
v_call: TRBV6-5
j_call: TRBJ2-7
cdr3_nt: TGTGCCAGCAGTTACACGGGACAGTTAGACGAGCAGTACTTC
cdr3_aa: CASSYTGQLDEQYF

d_call: -
clone_size: few
v_call: TRBV13
j_call: TRBJ2-1
cdr3_nt: TGTGCCAGCAGCACAGGAGGGATGGATGAGCAGTTCTTC
cdr3_aa: CASSTGGMDEQFF

d_call: -
clone_size: -
v_call: TRBV20-1
j_call: TRBJ1-2
cdr3_nt: TGCAGTGCTAGGCCCCCAGGGGCTAACTATGGCTACACCTTC
cdr3_aa: CSARPPGANYGYTF

d_call: TRBD1
clone_size: few
v_call: TRBV7-3
j_call: TRBJ1-1
cdr3_nt: TGTGCCAGCAGCCCAACCCAGGGGGCCGCTGAAGCTTTCTTT
cdr3_aa: CASSPTQGAAEAFF

d_call: -
clone_size: -
v_call: TRBV7-2
j_call: TRBJ1-2
cdr3_nt: TGTGCCAGCAGCTTAGATCTAACGGGCCCTTTGGGCTACACCTTC
cdr3_aa: CASSLDLTGPLGYTF

d_call: -
clone_size: -
v_call: TRBV20-1
j_call: TRBJ2-4
cdr3_nt: TGCAGTGCTAGAGCCCAAACGGGGAACACAAACATTCAGTACTTC
cdr3_aa: CSARAQTGNTNIQYF

d_call: -
clone_size: few
v_call: TRBV7-9
j_call: TRBJ2-1
cdr3_nt: TGTGCCAGCAACTCCTCGGCCCGATGGGAGCAGTTCTTC
cdr3_aa: CASNSSARWEQFF

d_call: TRBD2
clone_size: -
v_call: TRBV20-1
j_call: TRBJ2-5
cdr3_nt: TGCAGCGGACTAGCGGGGCGTCGGGAGACCCAGTACTTC
cdr3_aa: CSGLAGRRETQYF

d_call: -
clone_size: -
v_call: TRBV20-1
j_call: TRBJ1-2
cdr3_nt: TGCAGTGCTAGAGATCAAGGGCCAGGCTACTATGGCTACACCTTC
cdr3_aa: CSARDQGPGYYGYTF

d_call: -
clone_size: once
v_call: TRBV7-2
j_call: TRBJ2-7
cdr3_nt: TGTGCCAGCAGCCCCCCTGGGGGCGAGCAGTACTTC
cdr3_aa: CASSPPGGEQYF

d_call: -
clone_size: -
v_call: TRBV5-1
j_call: TRBJ2-5
cdr3_nt: TGCGCCAGCAGCTTTGAAGGTGGGATGGAGACCCAGTACTTC
cdr3_aa: CASSFEGGMETQYF

d_call: -
clone_size: -
v_call: TRBV5-1
j_call: TRBJ2-7
cdr3_nt: TGCGCCAGCAGCTCGGGTGGGGAGACGTCGATCTACGAGCAGTACTTC
cdr3_aa: CASSSGGETSIYEQYF

d_call: -
clone_size: -
v_call: TRBV12-5
j_call: TRBJ2-7
cdr3_nt: TGTGCTAGTGGTTGGGGATACGAGCAGTACTTC
cdr3_aa: CASGWGYEQYF

d_call: TRBD2
clone_size: -
v_call: TRBV6-5
j_call: TRBJ2-5
cdr3_nt: TGTGCCAGCACCGTTAGCGGGGGGGACCAAGAGACCCAGTACTTC
cdr3_aa: CASTVSGGDQETQYF

d_call: -
clone_size: few
v_call: TRBV7-2
j_call: TRBJ1-6
cdr3_nt: TGTGCCAGCAGCTTAGCGTTGAATTCACCCCTCCACTTT
cdr3_aa: CASSLALNSPLHF

d_call: TRBD1
clone_size: -
v_call: TRBV9
j_call: TRBJ1-2
cdr3_nt: TGTGCCAGCACCCAGACAGGGGGCGACTATGGCTACACCTTC
cdr3_aa: CASTQTGGDYGYTF

d_call: -
clone_size: -
v_call: TRBV6-6
j_call: TRBJ2-7
cdr3_nt: TGTGCCACCCGGGACATGTCCTACGAGCAGTACTTC
cdr3_aa: CATRDMSYEQYF